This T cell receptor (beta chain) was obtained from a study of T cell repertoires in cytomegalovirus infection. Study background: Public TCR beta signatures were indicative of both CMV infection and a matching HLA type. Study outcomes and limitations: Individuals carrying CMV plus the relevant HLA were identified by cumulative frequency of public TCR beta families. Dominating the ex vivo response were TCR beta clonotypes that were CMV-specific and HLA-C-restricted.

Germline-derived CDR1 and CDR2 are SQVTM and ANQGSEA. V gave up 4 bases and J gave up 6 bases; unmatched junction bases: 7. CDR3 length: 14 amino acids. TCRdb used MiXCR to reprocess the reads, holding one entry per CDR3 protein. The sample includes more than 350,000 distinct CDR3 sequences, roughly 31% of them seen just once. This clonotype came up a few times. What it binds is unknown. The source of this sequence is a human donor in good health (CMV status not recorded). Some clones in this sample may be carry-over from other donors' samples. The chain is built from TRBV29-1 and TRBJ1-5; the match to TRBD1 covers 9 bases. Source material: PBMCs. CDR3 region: CSVVGQGSGQPQHF. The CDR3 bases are TGCAGCGTTGTGGGACAGGGCTCGGGTCAGCCCCAGCATTTT.